What follows is one T cell receptor beta chain and its context. After removal of 0 bases from V and 4 bases from J, the junction contained 4 bases not matched to a gene. CDR3 size: 17 residues. CDR1 and CDR2 from the germline V gene are LGHDT and YNNKEL (reference sequence). Everyone who took part was roughly 18 to 95 years old, and they came from about two dozen US areas. Clinical history reported by participants formed the basis on which cohorts were assigned. This table comes from immunoSEQ multiplex PCR, and its TCRdb copy is limited to in-frame clones, with some not included. The sample contains almost 250,000 clones, 85% of which appear only once. This entry is derived from a study of blood T cell repertoires in COVID-19. Study as a whole: Whether acute or convalescent, the COVID-19 samples came from the United States, Italy and Spain.

Specimen: PBMCs or T cells enriched from blood (not recorded which). The chain carries TRBV3-1 (or the pseudogene TRBV3-2) and TRBJ2-3; 13 bases align to TRBD2. The TCR comes from a woman in her forties or fifties with acute COVID-19. The CDR3 reads CASSQDRLAGGPDTQYF. The DNA for the CDR3 is TGTGCCAGCAGCCAAGATCGACTAGCGGGGGGCCCAGATACGCAGTATTTT.